Presented here are 10 T cell receptor beta chains from one specimen sequenced in a study of control samples from healthy donors and cancer patients. Profiled with immunoSEQ multiplex PCR; TCRdb holds only in-frame clones, not every one. This table has over 90,000 clones, roughly 90% appearing once. The sequencing sample was made of PBMCs. All receptors come from a man in his 60s with lung cancer.

This chain's CDR3 is CASSNQGGNEQFF. In nucleotides, the CDR3 is TGTGCCAGCAGTAACCAGGGGGGAAATGAGCAGTTCTTC. The V gene is TRBV2, the J gene TRBJ2-1; D possibly corresponds to TRBD1 (7 bases). The CDR3 is 13 amino acids. Germline lookup yields CDR1 SNHLY and CDR2 FYNNEI. Trimming removed 5 bases from V and 7 bases from J, with 12 bases in between.

This chain joins TRBV11-3 and TRBJ2-3; 8 bases line up with TRBD2. The V gene end was trimmed by 1 base and the J gene end by 10 bases; junction bases not matched to a gene: 4. The CDR3 contains 13 residues. Germline-derived CDR1 and CDR2 are SGHNT and YENEEA. In nucleotides, the CDR3 is TGTGCCAGCAGCTTAGTGGCGGGGGGCGCGCAGTATTTT. Translation: CASSLVAGGAQYF. The full variable domain, completed using reference TRBV11-3 and TRBJ2-3, is EAGVVQSPRYKIIEKKQPVAFWCNPISGHNTLYWYLQNLGQGPELLIRYENEEAVDDSQLPKDRFSAERLKGVDSTLKIQPAELGDSAVYLCASSLVAGGAQYFGPGTRLTVL.

The CDR3 region is CASSSNGSNEKLFF. CDR3 nucleotides: TGTGCCAGCAGTAGTAACGGATCTAATGAAAAACTGTTTTTT. The V gene is TRBV6-5, the J gene TRBJ1-4; no clear D gene. V dropped 5 bases and J dropped 3 bases, with 10 bases sitting between them. The germline gives CDR1 MNHEY, CDR2 SVGAGI. CDR3 length: 14 residues.

The table lists this clone with a few counts. This chain uses TRBV7-9 with TRBJ1-5; a weak D match, TRBD1 (5 bases). Trimming stripped 3 bases from V and 6 bases from J, with 12 bases between. The CDR3 has 14 amino acids. Germline lookup yields CDR1 SEHNR and CDR2 FQNEAQ (reference sequence). The CDR3 region has the DNA TGTGCCAGCAGCTTGGATGGGACGGGTCAGCCCCAGCATTTT. It codes for CASSLDGTGQPQHF.

This chain links TRBV12-5 with TRBJ2-5; 9 positions match TRBD1. This CDR3 is built from 16 residues. With 6 bases clipped from V and 5 bases from J, the junction kept 13 bases outside the gene matches. Per germline, CDR1 LGHNT and CDR2 FRNRAP. The CDR3 reads CASGPGQGRVLETQYF. CDR3 DNA sequence: TGTGCTAGTGGCCCGGGACAGGGAAGGGTATTGGAGACCCAGTACTTC.

A few counts support this clone. V gene TRBV4-1 combines with J gene TRBJ1-1, with D possibly being TRBD1 (6 bases). The ends were cut back, 1 base at V and 5 bases at J, with 17 bases in the middle. Germline loops: CDR1 MGHRA, CDR2 YSYEKL. The CDR3 has 16 amino acids. CDR3 in DNA: TGCGCCAGCAGCCAAGGTTACAGGGATAGGAGGACTGAAGCTTTCTTT. It translates to CASSQGYRDRRTEAFF.

This chain uses TRBV24-1 with TRBJ2-3; D possibly corresponds to TRBD2 (6 bases). Per the germline V gene, CDR1 is KGHDR and CDR2 is SFDVKD. The CDR3 runs 15 residues. The V end lost 3 bases, the J end lost 1 base, and 10 bases lay between the germline ends. The CDR3 sequence: CATSDQGGGTDTQYF. DNA of the CDR3: TGTGCCACCAGTGATCAGGGCGGGGGCACAGATACGCAGTATTTT.

This rearrangement joins TRBV6-5 to TRBJ1-1; 7 bases are shared with TRBD1. Losses at the gene ends were 6 bases for V and 8 bases for J; bases not matched to a gene: 12. CDR1 and CDR2 from the germline V gene are MNHEY and SVGAGI. This CDR3 contains 14 residues. CDR3 loop: CASSVFGTAPEAFF. CDR3 nucleotides: TGTGCCAGCAGCGTTTTTGGGACAGCTCCCGAAGCTTTCTTT.

With respect to this clone: Other DNA sequences of this sample code for an identical CDR3. V is TRBV5-1 and J is TRBJ2-7; no reliable D call. The CDR3 is 13 amino acids. Germline CDR1 and CDR2: SGHRS and YFSETQ. Trimming removed 0 bases from V and 3 bases from J, with 7 bases in between. For the CDR3, the DNA is TGCGCCAGCAGCTTGGGTGACGGCTACGAGCAGTACGTC. It codes for CASSLGDGYEQYV.

Only a few counts were recorded for this clone. The rearrangement links TRBV19 to TRBJ1-1; D not resolved. The CDR3 is 13 amino acids. V gave up 3 bases and J gave up 3 bases, with 8 bases separating them. CDR1 is LNHDA, CDR2 SQIVND, per germline (reference sequence). Here the CDR3 reads CASSMVSYTEAFF. Here the CDR3 DNA reads TGTGCCAGTAGTATGGTCAGTTACACTGAAGCTTTCTTT.